This entry is about one T cell receptor (beta chain). The junction and the germline gene differ at one end; a read error may be behind it. This record belongs to a study of blood T cell repertoires in COVID-19. Turning to the study itself: Researchers got acute and convalescent COVID-19 samples from the United States, Italy and Spain. T cells, B-cell-depleted T cells, or PBMCs provided the cDNA or gDNA that served as material.

Resolution of symptoms, clearance, or two negative PCRs was present in recovered Cohort 3 donors. Authors' processing steps: Reference gene primers were amplified, and this amplification served to estimate nucleated cell counts. The protocol was immunoSEQ multiplex PCR, while the TCRdb copy is restricted to in-frame clones and leaves out a portion. For V, J and clone size, that table is used; D and trimming come from the DNA. The sample lists about 270,000 clones, 80% to 90% occurring once. CDR3 length equals 13 residues. Germline CDR1 is SEHNR and CDR2 is FQNEAQ (reference sequence). The receptor was derived from a woman aged 18-30 years who had recovered from COVID-19. This sequence joins TRBV7-9 and TRBJ1-2; the match to TRBD1 covers 9 bases. Sample: PBMCs or T cells enriched from blood (not recorded which). CDR3 bases: TGTGCCAGCAGCTCGGGACAGGGCCTACTTCTCTCCTTC. It yields the protein CASSSGQGLLLSF. Full variable domain (outside the CDR3, taken from reference TRBV7-9 and TRBJ1-2): DTGVSQNPRHKITKRGQNVTFRCDPISEHNRLYWYRQTLGQGPEFLTYFQNEAQLEKSRLLSDRFSAERPKGSFSTLEIQRTEQGDSAMYLCASSSGQGLLLSFGSGTRLTVV.